These T cell receptor beta chains were read from a single sample in a study of monozygotic twins with inflammatory bowel disease. TCRdb re-called the 5' RACE reads and catalogs CDR3 proteins one per entry, DNA excluded. In total, the table holds some 450,000 distinct CDR3 sequences. The sample comprised blood. The receptors stem from a human donor with ulcerative colitis or Crohn's disease, or a healthy co-twin of an affected twin (not recorded which). Both conserved end residues are part of each CDR3.

TRBV7-9,TRBJ2-1,CASSFSGADNEQFF
TRBV5-5,TRBJ1-1,CASSFGTGARLPEAFF
TRBV9,TRBJ1-2,CASTRGDPDGYTF
TRBV4-1,TRBJ2-5,CASSQDRAVEAIKETQYF
TRBV2,TRBJ2-3,CASSPQGASDTQYF
TRBV19,TRBJ1-2,CASSINRNPYGYTF
TRBV29-1,TRBJ1-2,CSVRAGNGYTF
TRBV7-9,TRBJ1-1,CASSIKGRGTEAFF
TRBV7-3,TRBJ2-1,CASSYQGLADRNEQFF
TRBV5-1,TRBJ2-2,CASRFLAGDPTGELFF
TRBV5-5,TRBJ2-2,CASSYLQGSAGELFF
TRBV3-1,TRBJ2-1,CASSKTGLAGRYNEQFF
TRBV20-1,TRBJ2-5,CSARIAGDETQYF
TRBV7-2,TRBJ2-3,CASSPGSRDTQYF
TRBV5-1,TRBJ2-1,CASSPKGGRSSYNEQFF
TRBV5-1,TRBJ2-1,CASTTGWGYNEQFF
TRBV10-3,TRBJ2-3,CATLPGTSGFSTDTQYF
TRBV11-1,TRBJ1-1,CASSFEVNTEAFF
TRBV3-1,TRBJ2-2,CASSRIAGGITGELFF
TRBV11-2,TRBJ1-1,CASSWGEGTGTEAFF
TRBV19,TRBJ1-2,CASRRTGFQEYGYTF
TRBV12-3/TRBV12-4,TRBJ1-5,CASSFAPTRQPQHF
TRBV5-1,TRBJ2-3,CASSLQDTDTQYF
TRBV2,TRBJ1-1,CASNVNTEAFF
TRBV5-1,TRBJ1-1,CASSARDRDTEAFF
TRBV7-2,TRBJ1-2,CASSLGVSGYGYTF
TRBV9,TRBJ2-1,CASSATLAASSYNEQFF
TRBV9,TRBJ2-1,CASSVSGTGGYEQFF
TRBV29-1,TRBJ2-2,CSVEGQNTGELFF
TRBV3-1,TRBJ1-1,CASSHWGQGKTEAFF
TRBV7-2,TRBJ2-3,CASSLGGQGLDTHYF
TRBV7-2,TRBJ2-5,CATHPLQGVGETQYF
TRBV4-1,TRBJ2-6,CASSKEGAGANVLTF
TRBV7-3,TRBJ2-5,CASSRGQGASETQYF
TRBV6-2/TRBV6-3,TRBJ2-6,CASSWVTISGANVLTF
TRBV7-2,TRBJ1-1,CASSFLLGKAEAFF
TRBV6-5,TRBJ2-7,CASSYSEKGPYEQYF
TRBV28,TRBJ2-6,CASGRPTGANVLTF
TRBV29-1,TRBJ1-3,CSVEWGYGNTIYF
TRBV5-1,TRBJ1-1,CASSLATWDTEAFF
TRBV23-1,TRBJ2-7,CASSRTGVPYEQYF
TRBV3-1,TRBJ2-2,CASSQAGQGNTGELFF
TRBV28,TRBJ2-4,CASSSVLTPGTGGNF
TRBV5-1,TRBJ2-7,CASSLWAGDIDEQYF
TRBV2,TRBJ1-1,CASIPRDKNTEAFF
TRBV7-8,TRBJ2-5,CASSFDGQETQYF
TRBV23-1,TRBJ2-2,CASPPAVRMNTGELFF
TRBV7-6,TRBJ1-1,CASSYPAPNTEAFF
TRBV12-3/TRBV12-4,TRBJ1-1,CASSWGTGKRDEAFF
TRBV7-6,TRBJ2-2,CASSSGTTSTGELFF
TRBV20-1,TRBJ2-3,CSARNAVRERGRDTQYF
TRBV3-1,TRBJ1-3,CASSPLLGGNRNTIYF